Listed below are T cell receptor beta chains from one sample, sequenced in a study of blood T cell repertoires in COVID-19. This table comes from immunoSEQ multiplex PCR, and its TCRdb copy is limited to in-frame clones, with some not included. The data show about 230,000 clones, approximately 88% seen once. The sequenced sample consisted of PBMCs or T cells enriched from blood (not recorded which). The receptor source for this set is a woman aged 40 to 50 with acute COVID-19. CDR3s include the opening cysteine and the closing phenylalanine or tryptophan. Each record gives: CDR3 protein, V gene, J gene, D gene. D genes are given only for firm matches.

CDR3 protein: CASSPGGGTPFFSYNSPLHF
V gene: TRBV27
J gene: TRBJ1-6
D gene: -

CDR3 protein: CASGGSYEQYF
V gene: TRBV6-5
J gene: TRBJ2-7
D gene: -

CDR3 protein: CASSDSGKLTDTQYF
V gene: TRBV25-1
J gene: TRBJ2-3
D gene: -

CDR3 protein: CASSQLAGGREETQYF
V gene: TRBV13
J gene: TRBJ2-5
D gene: TRBD2

CDR3 protein: CASSSQETQYF
V gene: TRBV5-1
J gene: TRBJ2-5
D gene: -

CDR3 protein: CASRSANRWTSGKGSNEQFF
V gene: TRBV27
J gene: TRBJ2-1
D gene: TRBD2

CDR3 protein: CASSAYPTGDYSPLHF
V gene: TRBV25-1
J gene: TRBJ1-6
D gene: TRBD1

CDR3 protein: CASSLRRLTDTQYF
V gene: TRBV5-1
J gene: TRBJ2-3
D gene: -

CDR3 protein: CASSDLRQGRTEAFF
V gene: TRBV5-8
J gene: TRBJ1-1
D gene: TRBD1

CDR3 protein: CASSFGGTGANVLTF
V gene: TRBV19
J gene: TRBJ2-6
D gene: -

CDR3 protein: CACSKSRDGEQYF
V gene: TRBV30
J gene: TRBJ2-7
D gene: -

CDR3 protein: CATSDGQGALGNEQFF
V gene: TRBV24-1
J gene: TRBJ2-1
D gene: TRBD1

CDR3 protein: CAITAGVLGTEAFF
V gene: TRBV10-3
J gene: TRBJ1-1
D gene: -

CDR3 protein: CASSLAVAGGGGYTF
V gene: TRBV5-1
J gene: TRBJ1-2
D gene: TRBD1

CDR3 protein: CAWRVAGALETQYF
V gene: TRBV30
J gene: TRBJ2-5
D gene: TRBD2